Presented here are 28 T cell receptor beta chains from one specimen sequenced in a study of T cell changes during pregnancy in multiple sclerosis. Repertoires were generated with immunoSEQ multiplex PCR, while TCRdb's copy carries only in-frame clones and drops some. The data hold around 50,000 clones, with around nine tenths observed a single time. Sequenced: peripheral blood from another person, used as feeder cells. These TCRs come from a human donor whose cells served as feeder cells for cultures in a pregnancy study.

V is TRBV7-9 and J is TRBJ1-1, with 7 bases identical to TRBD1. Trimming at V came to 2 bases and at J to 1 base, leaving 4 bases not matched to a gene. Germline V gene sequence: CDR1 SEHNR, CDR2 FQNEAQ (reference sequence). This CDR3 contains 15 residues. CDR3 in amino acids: CASSLLRTGNTEAFF. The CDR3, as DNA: TGTGCCAGCAGCTTACTTAGGACAGGGAACACTGAAGCTTTCTTT.

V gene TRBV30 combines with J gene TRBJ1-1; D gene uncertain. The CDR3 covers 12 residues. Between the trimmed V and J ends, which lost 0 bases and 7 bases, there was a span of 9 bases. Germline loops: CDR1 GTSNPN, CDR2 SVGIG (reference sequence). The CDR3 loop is CAWSVLGDEAFF. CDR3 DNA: TGTGCCTGGAGTGTACTCGGTGATGAAGCTTTCTTT. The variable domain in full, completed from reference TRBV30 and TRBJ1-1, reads SQTIHQWPATLVQPVGSPLSLECTVEGTSNPNLYWYRQAAGRGLQLLFYSVGIGQISSEVPQNLSASRPQDRQFILSSKKLLLSDSGFYLCAWSVLGDEAFFGQGTRLTVV.

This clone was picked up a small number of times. The CDR3 sequence is CSGRQGWGMNTEAFF. In nucleotides, the CDR3 is TGCAGCGGACGACAGGGTTGGGGGATGAACACTGAAGCTTTCTTT. The rearrangement joins TRBV29-1 to TRBJ1-1, with TRBD1 matching over 7 bases. CDR1 SQVTM and CDR2 ANQGSEA come from the germline V gene. The CDR3 runs 15 residues. The ends lost 7 bases at V and 0 bases at J; junction bases unmatched: 11.

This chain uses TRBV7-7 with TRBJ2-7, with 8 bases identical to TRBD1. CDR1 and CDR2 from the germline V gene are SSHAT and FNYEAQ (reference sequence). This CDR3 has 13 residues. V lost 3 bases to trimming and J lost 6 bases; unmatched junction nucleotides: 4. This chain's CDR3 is CASSLAGGGEQYF. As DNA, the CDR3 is TGTGCCAGCAGCTTGGCAGGGGGCGGCGAGCAGTACTTC.

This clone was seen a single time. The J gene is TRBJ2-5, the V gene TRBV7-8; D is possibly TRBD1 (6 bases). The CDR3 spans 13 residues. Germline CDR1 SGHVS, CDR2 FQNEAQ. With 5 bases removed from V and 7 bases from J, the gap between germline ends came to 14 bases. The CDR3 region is CASSDGARGTQYF. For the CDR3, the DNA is TGTGCCAGCAGCGATGGAGCCAGGGGGACCCAGTACTTC.

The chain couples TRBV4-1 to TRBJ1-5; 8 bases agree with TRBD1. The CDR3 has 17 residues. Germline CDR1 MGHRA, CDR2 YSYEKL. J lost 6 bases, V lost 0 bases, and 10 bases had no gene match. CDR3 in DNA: TGCGCCAGCAGCCAAGACAGCAAACAGGGGGTGAGTCAGCCCCAGCATTTT. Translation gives CASSQDSKQGVSQPQHF.

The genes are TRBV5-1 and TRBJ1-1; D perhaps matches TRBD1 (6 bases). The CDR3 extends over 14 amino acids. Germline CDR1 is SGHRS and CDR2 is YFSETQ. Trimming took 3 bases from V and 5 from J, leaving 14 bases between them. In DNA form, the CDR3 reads TGCGCCAGCAGCTCGCAGACAGGATCGACTGAAGCTTTCTTT. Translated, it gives CASSSQTGSTEAFF.

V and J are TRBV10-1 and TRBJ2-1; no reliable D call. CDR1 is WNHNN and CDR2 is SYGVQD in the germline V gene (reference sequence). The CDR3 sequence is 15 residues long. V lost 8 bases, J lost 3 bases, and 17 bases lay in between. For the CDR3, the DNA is TGCGCCAGCTCCCCCGACGGGCTAGACTACAATGAGCAGTTCTTC. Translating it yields CASSPDGLDYNEQFF.

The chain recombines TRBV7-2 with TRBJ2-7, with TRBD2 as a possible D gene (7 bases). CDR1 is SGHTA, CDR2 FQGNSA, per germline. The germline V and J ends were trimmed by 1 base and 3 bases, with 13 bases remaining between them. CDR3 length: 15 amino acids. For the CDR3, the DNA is TGTGCCAGCAGCTTAGGGCGGGGGCCAGACTACGAGCAGTACTTC. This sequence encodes CASSLGRGPDYEQYF.

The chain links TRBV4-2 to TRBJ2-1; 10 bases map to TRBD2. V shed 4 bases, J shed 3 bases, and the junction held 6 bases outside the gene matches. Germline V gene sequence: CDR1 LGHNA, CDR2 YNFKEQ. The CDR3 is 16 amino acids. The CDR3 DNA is TGTGCCAGCAGCCCCCCTACTAGCGGGAACTACAATGAGCAGTTCTTC. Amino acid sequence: CASSPPTSGNYNEQFF.

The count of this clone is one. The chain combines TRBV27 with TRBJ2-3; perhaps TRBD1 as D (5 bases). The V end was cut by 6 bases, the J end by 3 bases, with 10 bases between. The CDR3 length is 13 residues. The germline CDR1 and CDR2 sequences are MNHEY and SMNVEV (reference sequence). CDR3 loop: CASRITGTDTQYF. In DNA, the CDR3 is TGTGCCAGCAGAATAACAGGAACAGATACGCAGTATTTT.

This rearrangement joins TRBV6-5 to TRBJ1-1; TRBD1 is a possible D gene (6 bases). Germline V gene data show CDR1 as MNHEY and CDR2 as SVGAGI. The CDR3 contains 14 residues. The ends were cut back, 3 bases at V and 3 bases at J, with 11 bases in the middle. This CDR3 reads CASSYREGDTEAFF. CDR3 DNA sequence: TGTGCCAGCAGTTATCGGGAGGGGGACACTGAAGCTTTCTTT.

The CDR3 loop reads CASSLGDYGYTF. CDR3 DNA: TGTGCCAGCAGCTTAGGGGACTATGGCTACACCTTC. This chain uses TRBV7-9 with TRBJ1-2; no definite D call. Germline assignment: CDR1 SEHNR and CDR2 FQNEAQ (reference sequence). The CDR3 is 12 amino acids. The V end was cut by 1 base, the J end by 3 bases, with 3 bases between.

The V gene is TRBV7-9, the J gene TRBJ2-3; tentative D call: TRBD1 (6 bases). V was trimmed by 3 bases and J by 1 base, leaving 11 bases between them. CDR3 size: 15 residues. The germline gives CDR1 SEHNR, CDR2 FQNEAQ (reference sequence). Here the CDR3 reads CASSLYSGGTDTQYF. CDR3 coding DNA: TGTGCCAGCAGCTTGTATTCAGGGGGCACAGATACGCAGTATTTT. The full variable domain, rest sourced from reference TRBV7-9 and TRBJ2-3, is DTGVSQNPRHKITKRGQNVTFRCDPISEHNRLYWYRQTLGQGPEFLTYFQNEAQLEKSRLLSDRFSAERPKGSFSTLEIQRTEQGDSAMYLCASSLYSGGTDTQYFGPGTRLTVL.

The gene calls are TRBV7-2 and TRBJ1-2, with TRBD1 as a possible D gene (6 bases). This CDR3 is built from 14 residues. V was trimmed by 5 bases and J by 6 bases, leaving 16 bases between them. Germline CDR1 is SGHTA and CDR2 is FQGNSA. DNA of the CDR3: TGTGCCAGCAGCCGGTATCAGGGGTTGGATGGCTACACCTTC. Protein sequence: CASSRYQGLDGYTF.

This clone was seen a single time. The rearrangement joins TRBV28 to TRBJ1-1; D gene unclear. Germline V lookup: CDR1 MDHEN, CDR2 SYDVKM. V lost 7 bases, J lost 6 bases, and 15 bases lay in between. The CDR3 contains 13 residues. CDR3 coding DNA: TGTGCCAGCACCCCCTCCCGCGGGCCTGAAGCTTTCTTT. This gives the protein CASTPSRGPEAFF.

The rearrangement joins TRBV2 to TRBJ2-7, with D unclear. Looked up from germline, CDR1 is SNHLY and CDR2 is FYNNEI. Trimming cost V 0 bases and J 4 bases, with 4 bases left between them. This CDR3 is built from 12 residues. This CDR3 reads CASSEAEYEQYF. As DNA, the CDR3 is TGTGCCAGCAGTGAAGCGGAGTACGAGCAGTACTTC.

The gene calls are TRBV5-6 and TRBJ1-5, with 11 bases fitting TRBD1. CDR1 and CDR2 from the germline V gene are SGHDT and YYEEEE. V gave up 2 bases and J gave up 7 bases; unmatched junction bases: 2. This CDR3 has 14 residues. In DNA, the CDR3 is TGTGCCAGCAGCTTTGGACAGGGGGCACAGCCCCAGCATTTT. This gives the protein CASSFGQGAQPQHF.

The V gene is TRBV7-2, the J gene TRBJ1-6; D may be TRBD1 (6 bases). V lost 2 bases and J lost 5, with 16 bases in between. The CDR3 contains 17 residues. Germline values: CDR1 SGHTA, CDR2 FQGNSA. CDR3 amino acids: CASSLRVHGQNNSPLHF. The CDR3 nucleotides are TGTGCCAGCAGCTTAAGGGTCCACGGACAGAATAATTCACCCCTCCACTTT.

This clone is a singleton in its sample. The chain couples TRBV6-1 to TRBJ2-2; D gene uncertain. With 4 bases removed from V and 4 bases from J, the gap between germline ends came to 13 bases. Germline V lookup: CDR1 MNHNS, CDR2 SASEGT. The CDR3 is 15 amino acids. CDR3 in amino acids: CASSVVRSVTGELFF. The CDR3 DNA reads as TGTGCCAGCAGTGTAGTTAGGTCGGTCACCGGGGAGCTGTTTTTT.

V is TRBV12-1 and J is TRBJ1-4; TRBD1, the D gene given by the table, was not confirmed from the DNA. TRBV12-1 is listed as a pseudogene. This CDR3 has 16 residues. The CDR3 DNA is TGTGCCAGCAGCTTTCACGACAACAGGGGGAATGAAAAACTGTTTTTT. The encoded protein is CASSFHDNRGNEKLFF.

The CDR3 is CASSLVGQNTEAFF. The CDR3, as DNA: TGTGCCAGCAGCTTGGTGGGACAGAACACTGAAGCTTTCTTT. The chain has TRBV7-9 and TRBJ1-1; a weak D match, TRBD1 (6 bases). Trimming stripped 3 bases from V and 1 base from J, with 9 bases between. The germline gives CDR1 SEHNR, CDR2 FQNEAQ (reference sequence). The CDR3 has 14 residues.

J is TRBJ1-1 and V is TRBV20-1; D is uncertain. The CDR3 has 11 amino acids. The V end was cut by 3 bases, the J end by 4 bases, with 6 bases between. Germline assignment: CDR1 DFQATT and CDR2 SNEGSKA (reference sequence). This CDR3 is CSARSGTEAFF. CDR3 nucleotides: TGCAGTGCTAGGTCCGGCACTGAAGCTTTCTTT.

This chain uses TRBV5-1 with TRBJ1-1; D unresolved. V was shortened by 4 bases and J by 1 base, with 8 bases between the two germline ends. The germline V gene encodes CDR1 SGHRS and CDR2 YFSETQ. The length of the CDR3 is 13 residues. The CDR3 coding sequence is TGCGCCAGCAGCGGGGATCCGAACACTGAAGCTTTCTTT. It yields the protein CASSGDPNTEAFF. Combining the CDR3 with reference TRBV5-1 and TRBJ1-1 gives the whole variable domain KAGVTQTPRYLIKTRGQQVTLSCSPISGHRSVSWYQQTPGQGLQFLFEYFSETQRNKGNFPGRFSGRQFSNSRSEMNVSTLELGDSALYLCASSGDPNTEAFFGQGTRLTVV.

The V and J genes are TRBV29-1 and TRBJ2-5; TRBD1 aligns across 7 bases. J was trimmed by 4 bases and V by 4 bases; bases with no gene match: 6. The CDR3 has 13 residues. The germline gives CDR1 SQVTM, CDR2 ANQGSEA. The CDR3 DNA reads TGCAGCGTTGGACAGGGTAACGGAGAGACCCAGTACTTC. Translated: CSVGQGNGETQYF.

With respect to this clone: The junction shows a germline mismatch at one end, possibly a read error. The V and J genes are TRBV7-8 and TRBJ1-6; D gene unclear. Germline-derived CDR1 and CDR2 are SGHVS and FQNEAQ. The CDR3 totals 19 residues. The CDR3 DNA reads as TGTGCTAGCAGCTTCCCCTCCTCCCTAATGTCAGCCGGGCATTCACCCCTCCACTTT. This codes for CASSFPSSLMSAGHSPLHF.

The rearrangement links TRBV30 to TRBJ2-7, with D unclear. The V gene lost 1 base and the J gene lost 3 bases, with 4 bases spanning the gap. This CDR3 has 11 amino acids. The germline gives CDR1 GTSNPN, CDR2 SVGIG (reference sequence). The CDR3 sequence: CAWSGVYEQYF. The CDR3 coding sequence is TGTGCCTGGAGTGGGGTCTACGAGCAGTACTTC.

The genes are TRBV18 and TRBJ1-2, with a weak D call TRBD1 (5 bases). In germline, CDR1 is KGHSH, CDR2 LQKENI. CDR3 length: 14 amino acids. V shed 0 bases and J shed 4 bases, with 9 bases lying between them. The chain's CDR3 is CASSPPGDSYGYTF. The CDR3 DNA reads TGTGCCAGCTCACCACCGGGCGACAGCTATGGCTACACCTTC.